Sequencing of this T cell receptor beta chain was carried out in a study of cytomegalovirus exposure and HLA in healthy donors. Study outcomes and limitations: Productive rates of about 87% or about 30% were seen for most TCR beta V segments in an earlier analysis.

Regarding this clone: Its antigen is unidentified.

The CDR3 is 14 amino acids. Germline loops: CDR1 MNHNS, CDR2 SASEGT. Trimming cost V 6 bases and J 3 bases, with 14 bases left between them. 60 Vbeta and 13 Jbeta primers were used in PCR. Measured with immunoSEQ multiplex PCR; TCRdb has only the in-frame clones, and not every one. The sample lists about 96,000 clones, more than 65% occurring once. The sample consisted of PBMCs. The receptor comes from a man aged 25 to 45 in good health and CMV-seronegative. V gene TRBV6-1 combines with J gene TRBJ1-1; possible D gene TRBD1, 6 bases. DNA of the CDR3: TGTGCCAGCAGAGAGATAGGGGGTTACACTGAAGCTTTCTTT. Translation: CASREIGGYTEAFF.